Shown below are 9 T cell receptor beta chains from a single sample sequenced in a study of identical twins. One entry per CDR3 protein, called by TCRdb with MiXCR from the 5' RACE reads. In the table there are about 290,000 distinct CDR3 sequences, roughly 9% of which are singletons. These records were also assigned to another study, of yellow fever vaccine responses in identical twins.

The sequencing input was CD8+ T cells sorted from blood. These TCRs come from a woman between 18 and 29 years old in good health.

This sequence joins TRBV11-3 and TRBJ1-1; no firm D call. The germline CDR1 and CDR2 sequences are SGHNT and YENEEA. The CDR3 loop spans 14 amino acids. V dropped 3 bases and J dropped 1 base, with 9 bases sitting between them. This CDR3 is CASSFYTENTEAFF. The CDR3 DNA sequence: TGTGCCAGCAGCTTTTATACAGAGAACACTGAAGCTTTCTTT.

This clonotype showed up many times. The rearrangement uses TRBV20-1 and TRBJ2-3, with TRBD2 matching 13 bases. Germline CDR1 and CDR2: DFQATT and SNEGSKA (reference sequence). The CDR3 extends over 18 amino acids. J was trimmed by 2 bases and V by 2 bases; bases with no gene match: 10. The chain's CDR3 is CSARSGLAGVRVTDTQYF. The CDR3, as DNA: TGCAGTGCTAGATCCGGACTAGCGGGAGTACGGGTCACAGATACGCAGTATTTT.

This rearrangement joins TRBV13 to TRBJ2-7, with 14 bases that match TRBD2. Germline CDR1 reads PRHDT; CDR2 reads FYEKMQ (reference sequence). CDR3 size: 20 residues. Trimming at V came to 4 bases and at J to 2 bases, leaving 16 bases not matched to a gene. The CDR3 protein is CASSSLSGTSGSRTAYEQYF. The CDR3 DNA is TGTGCCAGCAGCTCCCTATCCGGGACTAGCGGGAGCCGCACCGCCTACGAGCAGTACTTC.

There are many counts of this clonotype. The chain employs TRBV5-1 and TRBJ2-7; possibly TRBD2 for D (5 bases). Germline-derived CDR1 and CDR2 are SGHRS and YFSETQ. Trimming took 0 bases from V and 3 from J, leaving 7 bases between them. The CDR3 consists of 13 residues. The DNA for the CDR3 is TGCGCCAGCAGCTTGGGACGGGACTACGAGCAGTACTTC. It is translated as CASSLGRDYEQYF.

This rearrangement joins TRBV12-5 to TRBJ2-3, with D possibly matching TRBD2 (6 bases). There are 13 residues in the CDR3. Per the germline V gene, CDR1 is LGHNT and CDR2 is FRNRAP. V was cut by 7 bases and J by 3 bases, with 11 bases left in between. The CDR3 nucleotides are TGTGCTAGTGCCCCGACTAGTACAGATACGCAGTATTTT. Its translation is CASAPTSTDTQYF. Combining the CDR3 with reference TRBV12-5 and TRBJ2-3 gives the whole variable domain DARVTQTPRHKVTEMGQEVTMRCQPILGHNTVFWYRQTMMQGLELLAYFRNRAPLDDSGMPKDRFSAEMPDATLATLKIQPSEPRDSAVYFCASAPTSTDTQYFGPGTRLTVL.

The chain employs TRBV6-2 or TRBV6-3 and TRBJ2-1, with no clear D. V dropped 4 bases and J dropped 12 bases, with 10 bases sitting between them. Germline V gene data show CDR1 as MNHEY and CDR2 as SVGEGT. The CDR3 covers 11 residues. The CDR3 region is CASSLGRLQFF. DNA for the CDR3: TGTGCCAGCAGTTTAGGACGTTTGCAGTTCTTC.

This clonotype has just a few counts. The rearrangement uses TRBV7-9 and TRBJ2-5, with D possibly being TRBD2 (6 bases). V lost 2 bases to trimming and J lost 2 bases, with 12 bases between them. The CDR3 has 15 residues. The V gene's germline CDR1 is SEHNR and CDR2 FQNEAQ (reference sequence). CDR3 in DNA: TGTGCCAGCAGCTTAAAAATTGGGGGGCAAGAGACCCAGTACTTC. This encodes CASSLKIGGQETQYF.

This clonotype has ten or more counts. The chain joins TRBV28 to TRBJ2-5; perhaps TRBD2 as D (5 bases). Germline CDR1 MDHEN, CDR2 SYDVKM. CDR3 size: 16 residues. V was cut by 4 bases and J by 2 bases, with 17 bases left in between. The CDR3 DNA sequence: TGTGCCAGCAGTTCCCCCTGGGAGAACAAACAAGAGACCCAGTACTTC. It yields the protein CASSSPWENKQETQYF.

In its sample, this clonotype was seen many times. The genes are TRBV29-1 and TRBJ2-7; tentatively, D is TRBD2 (5 bases). Germline V gene data show CDR1 as SQVTM and CDR2 as ANQGSEA. This CDR3 is built from 13 residues. Trimming removed 5 bases at V and 0 bases at J, with 11 bases between. CDR3 residues: CSVRTPSSYEQYF. The CDR3 region has the DNA TGCAGCGTTCGGACTCCCTCCTCCTACGAGCAGTACTTC.